The clone carrying this TCR beta chain was counted many times. Antigen specificity is unknown. V was cut by 0 bases and J by 4 bases, with 11 bases left in between. CDR1 is MNHNY, CDR2 SVGAGI, per germline (reference sequence). CDR3 length equals 15 residues. CD8+CD57+ cell expansion had been shown by flow cytometry in patients chosen for sequencing. Every patient presented with severe acquired aplastic anemia. Each patient gave a blood sample that was collected before any therapy had been received. These data come from a study of CD8+CD57+ T cells in acquired aplastic anemia. General study results and limits: Patients and controls were not found to differ significantly in CD8+ Simpson's diversity.

Genomic DNA was employed as the template in profiling TCR beta VDJ and CDR3. TCRdb re-analysed the reads in MiXCR, keeping a single row per CDR3 protein. The sample contains 250,000 to 300,000 distinct CDR3 sequences, roughly 61% of which appear only once. Sequenced input: sorted CD4+, CD8+, or CD8+CD57+ T cells (not recorded which) from PBMCs. The origin of this receptor is a human donor with aplastic anemia. This sequence joins TRBV6-6 and TRBJ2-3; the D gene is possibly TRBD1 (6 bases). The CDR3 loop reads CASSYSTGNADTQYF. CDR3 sequence (DNA): TGTGCCAGCAGTTACTCGACAGGTAACGCAGATACGCAGTATTTT.